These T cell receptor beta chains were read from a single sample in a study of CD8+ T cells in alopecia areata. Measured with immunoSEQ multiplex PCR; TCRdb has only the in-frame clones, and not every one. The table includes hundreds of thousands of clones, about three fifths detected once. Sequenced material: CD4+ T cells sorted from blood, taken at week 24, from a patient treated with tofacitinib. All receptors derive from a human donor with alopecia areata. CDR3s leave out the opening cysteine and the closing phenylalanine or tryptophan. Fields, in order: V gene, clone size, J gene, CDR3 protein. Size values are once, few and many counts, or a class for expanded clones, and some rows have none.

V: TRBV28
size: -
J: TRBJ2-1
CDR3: VSREGYNEQF

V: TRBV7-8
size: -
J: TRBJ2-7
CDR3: ASSDTGAEQY

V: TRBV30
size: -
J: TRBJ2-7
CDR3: AWRVKTTTSEQY

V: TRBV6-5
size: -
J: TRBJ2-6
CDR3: ASSYSRGGGANVLT

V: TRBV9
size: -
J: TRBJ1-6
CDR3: ASSVGENSPLH

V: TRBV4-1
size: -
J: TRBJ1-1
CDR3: ASSQGGQGRTEAF

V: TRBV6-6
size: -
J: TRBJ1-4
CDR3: ASSYSDRGNEKLF

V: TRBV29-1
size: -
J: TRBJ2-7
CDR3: SVGNRGQVYEQY

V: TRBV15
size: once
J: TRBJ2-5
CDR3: ATSRDREETQY

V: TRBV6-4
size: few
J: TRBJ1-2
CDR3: ASSDSAGSYGYT

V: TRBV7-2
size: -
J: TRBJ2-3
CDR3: ASSPTSGGNTQY

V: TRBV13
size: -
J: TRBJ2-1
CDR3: ASSLKARSYNEQF

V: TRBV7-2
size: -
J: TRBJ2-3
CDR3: ASSPSIEHTQY

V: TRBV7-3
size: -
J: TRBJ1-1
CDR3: ASSLGGAMNTEAF

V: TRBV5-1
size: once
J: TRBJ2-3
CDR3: ASSLEGQNTQY

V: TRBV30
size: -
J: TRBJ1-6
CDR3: AWRRDGSPLH

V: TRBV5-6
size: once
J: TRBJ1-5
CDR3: ATKERHSNQPQH

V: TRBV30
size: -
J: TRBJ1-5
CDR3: AWSVSSNQPQH

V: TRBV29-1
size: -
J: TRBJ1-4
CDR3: SVESEVKEKLF

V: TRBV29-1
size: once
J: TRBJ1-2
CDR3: SLSGPNYGYT

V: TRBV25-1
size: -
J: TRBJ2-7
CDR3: ASSPGKDEQY

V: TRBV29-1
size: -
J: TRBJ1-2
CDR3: SVAGRQAGSYT

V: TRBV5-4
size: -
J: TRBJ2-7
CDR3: ASSVDGGSYEQY

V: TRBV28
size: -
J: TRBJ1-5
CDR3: ASSSPSHDSNQPQH

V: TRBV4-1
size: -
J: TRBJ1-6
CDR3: ASSLRAGQTIYSPLH

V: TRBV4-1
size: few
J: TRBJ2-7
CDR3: ASSPPSQVTYEQY

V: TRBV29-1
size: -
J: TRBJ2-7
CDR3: SVATGRTYEQY

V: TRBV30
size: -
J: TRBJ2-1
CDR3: ASDSPGAYNEQF

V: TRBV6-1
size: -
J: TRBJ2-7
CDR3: ASRHREGPYEQY

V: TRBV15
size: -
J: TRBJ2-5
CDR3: ATSRDFGGQETQY

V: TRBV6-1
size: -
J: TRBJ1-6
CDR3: ASSEGTRSYNSPLH

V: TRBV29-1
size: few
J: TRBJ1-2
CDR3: SVEGDGVTAYGYT

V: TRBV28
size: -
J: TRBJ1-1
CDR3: ASKVYRDMNTEAF

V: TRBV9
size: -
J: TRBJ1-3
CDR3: ASSVAVSGSSGNTIY

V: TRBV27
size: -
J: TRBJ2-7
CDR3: AILRGQGAEQY

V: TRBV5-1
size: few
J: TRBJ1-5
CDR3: ASSLEGGNQPQH

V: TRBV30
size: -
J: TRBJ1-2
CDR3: AWRGTGTYYGYT

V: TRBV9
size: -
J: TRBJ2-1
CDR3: ASSVVRAGEQF

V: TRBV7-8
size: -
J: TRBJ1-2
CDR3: ASSPLTFNYGYT

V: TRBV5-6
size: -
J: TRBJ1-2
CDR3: ASSYEQGSSNYGYT

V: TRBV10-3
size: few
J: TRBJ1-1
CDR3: AIKVGGAAF

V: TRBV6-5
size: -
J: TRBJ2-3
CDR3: ASSRDTTDTQY

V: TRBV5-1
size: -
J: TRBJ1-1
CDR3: ASGGQLNTEAF

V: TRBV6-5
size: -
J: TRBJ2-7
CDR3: ASRRNRRNEQY

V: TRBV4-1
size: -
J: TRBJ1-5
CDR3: ASSQTGTEVWQPQH

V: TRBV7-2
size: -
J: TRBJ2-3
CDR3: ASSPSLPLGDTQY

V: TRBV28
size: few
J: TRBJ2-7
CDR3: ASTLGQGANEQY